The 22 T cell receptor beta chains given below trace back to one sample, sequenced in a study of blood T cell repertoires in COVID-19. Libraries were prepared by immunoSEQ multiplex PCR; TCRdb keeps only in-frame clonotypes and omits some of them. Of around 28,000 clones listed, 85% were seen once; the top ten hold roughly a quarter. Specimen: peripheral blood. The origin of the receptors is a human donor in a cohort sampled during active COVID-19.

This chain uses TRBV27 with TRBJ2-7; no clear D. The V gene lost 0 bases and the J gene lost 1 base, with 4 bases spanning the gap. The CDR3 contains 13 residues. Germline CDR1 reads MNHEY; CDR2 reads SMNVEV (reference sequence). Here the CDR3 DNA reads TGTGCCAGCAGTTTATCAACTTCCTACGAGCAGTACTTC. It is translated as CASSLSTSYEQYF.

This rearrangement joins TRBV7-9 to TRBJ2-5, with D perhaps TRBD1 (6 bases). V gave up 11 bases and J gave up 6 bases, with 16 bases separating them. CDR1 and CDR2 (germline): SEHNR, FQNEAQ (reference sequence). This CDR3 spans 12 amino acids. The CDR3 region is CAAIGTGQTQYF. The CDR3 DNA follows: TGTGCCGCCATCGGCACAGGGCAGACCCAGTACTTC. The variable domain in full, completed from reference TRBV7-9 and TRBJ2-5, reads DTGVSQNPRHKITKRGQNVTFRCDPISEHNRLYWYRQTLGQGPEFLTYFQNEAQLEKSRLLSDRFSAERPKGSFSTLEIQRTEQGDSAMYLCAAIGTGQTQYFGPGTRLLVL.

The count of this clone is one. V is TRBV5-6 and J is TRBJ2-7; 11 positions agree with TRBD1. CDR1 is SGHDT, CDR2 YYEEEE, per germline. The CDR3 runs to 16 residues. V gave up 5 bases and J gave up 2 bases; unmatched junction bases: 9. For the CDR3, the DNA is TGTGCCAGCAGTACGGGAGCGGGACAGGGGGCCTACGAGCAGTACTTC. Amino acids: CASSTGAGQGAYEQYF.

The V and J genes are TRBV9 and TRBJ1-2; the D is unclear. Deletions cut 0 bases from V and 2 bases from J, with 8 bases between. CDR1 and CDR2 (germline): SGDLS, YYNGEE. The CDR3 has 14 residues. The CDR3 protein is CASSVGGQNYGYTF. CDR3 coding DNA: TGTGCCAGCAGCGTAGGCGGGCAGAACTATGGCTACACCTTC.

The chain carries TRBV19 and TRBJ2-7, with TRBD2 matching 11 bases. The CDR3 sequence is 14 residues long. Germline CDR1 reads LNHDA; CDR2 reads SQIVND (reference sequence). With V trimmed by 5 bases and J by 4 bases, 4 bases remained unmatched. CDR3 sequence reads: CASSLSGGAYEQYF. For the CDR3, the DNA is TGTGCCAGTAGTCTTAGCGGGGGGGCATACGAGCAGTACTTC.

The rearrangement links TRBV4-3 to TRBJ1-5, with D possibly TRBD1 on 6 matching bases. In germline, CDR1 is LGHNA, CDR2 YSLEER. The CDR3 is made up of 17 amino acids. V gave up 0 bases and J gave up 3 bases, with 15 bases separating them. The CDR3 DNA sequence: TGCGCCAGCAGCCAAGAGCCCCAGGGGTATAACAATCAGCCCCAGCATTTT. Translating it yields CASSQEPQGYNNQPQHF.

The chain links TRBV11-2 to TRBJ1-4; D remains unclear. The V gene lost 1 base and the J gene lost 3 bases, with 3 bases spanning the gap. The CDR3 has 13 residues. Germline CDR1 reads SGHAT; CDR2 reads FQNNGV. CDR3 sequence (DNA): TGTGCCAGCAGCTTAGCTTCTAATGAAAAACTGTTTTTT. Protein product: CASSLASNEKLFF.

The V call is TRBV5-6, the J call TRBJ2-5; TRBD1 might be the D (6 bases). Germline CDR1 is SGHDT and CDR2 is YYEEEE. The CDR3 is made up of 14 amino acids. V lost 4 bases, J lost 2 bases, and 12 bases lay in between. The DNA for the CDR3 is TGTGCCAGCAGCCCCCGGACAGATCAAGAGACCCAGTACTTC. Its translation: CASSPRTDQETQYF. Filled out from reference TRBV5-6 and TRBJ2-5, the complete variable domain reads DAGVTQSPTHLIKTRGQQVTLRCSPKSGHDTVSWYQQALGQGPQFIFQYYEEEERQRGNFPDRFSGHQFPNYSSELNVNALLLGDSALYLCASSPRTDQETQYFGPGTRLLVL.

This clone was seen only a few times. V is TRBV12-3 or TRBV12-4 and J is TRBJ1-2; D not certain. CDR3 size: 13 residues. The V end was cut by 3 bases, the J end by 5 bases, with 10 bases between. CDR3 region: CASSFPDFYGYTF. The CDR3 nucleotides are TGTGCCAGCAGTTTTCCGGACTTTTATGGCTACACCTTC.

The chain combines TRBV2 with TRBJ2-3; the D gene is possibly TRBD2 (5 bases). V shed 4 bases and J shed 1 base, with 12 bases lying between them. CDR3 size: 15 residues. Germline CDR1 SNHLY, CDR2 FYNNEI. The CDR3 here is CASSARRGGTDTQYF. The CDR3 DNA reads TGTGCCAGCAGTGCCCGACGGGGTGGCACAGATACGCAGTATTTT.

V gene TRBV28 combines with J gene TRBJ2-5; the D is unclear. The CDR3 extends over 14 amino acids. The V gene's germline CDR1 is MDHEN and CDR2 SYDVKM. V was clipped by 4 bases and J by 4 bases, with 13 bases between them. Here the CDR3 DNA reads TGTGCCAGCAGTTCCTCACTATCCCCAGAGACCCAGTACTTC. Its protein is CASSSSLSPETQYF.

This clone has a handful of counts. The rearrangement links TRBV2 to TRBJ1-1; 7 bases match TRBD1. Germline values: CDR1 SNHLY, CDR2 FYNNEI. The CDR3 length is 14 residues. Trimming cost V 8 bases and J 1 base; bases outside gene matches: 7. CDR3 nucleotides: TGTGCCAGCGTAAGACACAGGGGGAACACTGAAGCTTTCTTT. This gives the protein CASVRHRGNTEAFF.

This clone was counted once. The rearrangement joins TRBV18 to TRBJ1-2, with D unclear. Deletions cut 6 bases from V and 7 bases from J, with 15 bases between. Germline V gene data show CDR1 as KGHSH and CDR2 as LQKENI. The CDR3 has 13 residues. This CDR3 reads CASSTPTESGYTF. The CDR3 bases are TGTGCCAGCTCCACCCCAACCGAGTCTGGCTACACCTTC.

This clone was counted between two and nine times. The chain carries TRBV2 and TRBJ1-3; D call uncertain. CDR3 length: 15 residues. The V gene lost 5 bases and the J gene lost 2 bases, with 13 bases spanning the gap. The germline V gene encodes CDR1 SNHLY and CDR2 FYNNEI. This CDR3 is CASSYHPGTGNTIYF. The CDR3 nucleotides read TGTGCCAGCAGTTACCACCCGGGAACTGGAAACACCATATATTTT.

V and J are TRBV14 and TRBJ2-3; the D gene is possibly TRBD2 (5 bases). The length of the CDR3 is 16 residues. Germline CDR1 and CDR2: SGHDN and FVKESK. Deletions cut 0 bases from V and 3 bases from J, with 13 bases between. The CDR3 bases are TGTGCCAGCAGCCAAGAAGTAGGACTTGAAACAGATACGCAGTATTTT. Encoded protein: CASSQEVGLETDTQYF.

V usage is TRBV6-5 and J usage is TRBJ2-3, with a tentative D call TRBD2 (5 bases). Germline loops: CDR1 MNHEY, CDR2 SVGAGI. Trimming shortened V by 11 bases and J by 0 bases, and 18 bases separated the two germline ends. The CDR3 consists of 15 residues. The CDR3 nucleotides are TGTGCCGGCGATCTGAACGGGAACAGCACAGATACGCAGTATTTT. As protein: CAGDLNGNSTDTQYF.

This clone was counted only a few times. This chain connects TRBV5-6 to TRBJ2-2; TRBD2 aligns across 14 bases. Unmatched junction bases numbered 7, after V lost 4 bases and J lost 8 bases. CDR1 and CDR2 (germline): SGHDT, YYEEEE. This CDR3 contains 16 residues. The CDR3 nucleotides are TGTGCCAGCAGCGTGGGGACTAGCGGGGGAGCTGGGGAGCTGTTTTTT. Translating gives CASSVGTSGGAGELFF.

The chain has TRBV28 and TRBJ1-1; possible D gene TRBD1, 5 bases. CDR3 length: 12 residues. CDR1 and CDR2 (germline): MDHEN, SYDVKM. Between the trimmed V and J ends, which lost 5 bases and 7 bases, there was a span of 11 bases. CDR3 in DNA: TGTGCCAGCAGTCAACAGGCTTATGAAGCTTTCTTT. Translating gives CASSQQAYEAFF.

The chain is built from TRBV12-3 or TRBV12-4 and TRBJ2-7; TRBD1 agrees at 7 bases. CDR3 length: 13 residues. V gave up 8 bases and J gave up 5 bases; unmatched junction bases: 9. DNA of the CDR3: TGTGCCAGCGGTCAAAGGGACAGCAACGAGCAGTACTTC. It specifies CASGQRDSNEQYF.

In regard to this clone: Additional DNA sequences in this sample encode the identical CDR3. The chain couples TRBV19 to TRBJ2-3; TRBD2 matches at 8 bases. V dropped 3 bases and J dropped 0; count of bases not matched to a gene: 2. The length of the CDR3 is 15 residues. CDR1 and CDR2 (germline): LNHDA, SQIVND (reference sequence). CDR3 nucleotide sequence: TGTGCCAGTAGTATCCCTAGCGGGAGCACAGATACGCAGTATTTT. This translates into CASSIPSGSTDTQYF.

This chain uses TRBV28 with TRBJ1-2, with D perhaps TRBD1 (5 bases). Germline-derived CDR1 and CDR2 are MDHEN and SYDVKM. The CDR3 is 12 amino acids. V lost 4 bases and J lost 8, with 11 bases in between. The CDR3 DNA follows: TGTGCCAGCAGTTATGGGGCGCGGGGCTACACCTTC. This translates into CASSYGARGYTF.

The V gene is TRBV27, the J gene TRBJ1-1, with 8 bases identical to TRBD1. J gave up 1 base and V 3 bases, and 10 bases lay outside the gene matches. The germline V gene has CDR1 MNHEY and CDR2 SMNVEV (reference sequence). This CDR3 has 17 residues. The CDR3 DNA sequence: TGTGCCAGCAGTTTCTACCGGGACAGGAGAAGGAACACTGAAGCTTTCTTT. This codes for CASSFYRDRRRNTEAFF.